These T cell receptor beta chains were read from a single sample in a study of a mutant IDH1 vaccine in newly diagnosed glioma. Measured with immunoSEQ multiplex PCR; TCRdb has only the in-frame clones, and not every one. The sample yields more than 80,000 clones, roughly four fifths seen once. The source was PBMCs, collected from a glioma patient treated with radiotherapy, temozolomide or both. All receptors derive from a woman aged 50 to 65 with glioma. Each CDR3 is given with its conserved first and last residue. The D gene is left open where the match is weak. The listing skips clone size in some rows; elsewhere it reads once, few, many or a size class.

TRBJ2-7 | TRBV9 | NA | NA | TGTGCCAGCAGCGTAGCGCCCAGGAACTACGAGCAGTACTTC | CASSVAPRNYEQYF
TRBJ1-2 | TRBV6-5 | TRBD1 | NA | TGTGCCAGCAGTTCCTTGACAGGGAACGGCTACACCTTC | CASSSLTGNGYTF
TRBJ1-4 | TRBV11-3 | NA | once | TGTGCCAGCCAGGAGGTGGGGGTTAGTGAAAAACTGTTTTTT | CASQEVGVSEKLFF
TRBJ1-1 | TRBV19 | NA | NA | TGTGCCAGCCGCTCACTGGGGAACACTGAAGCTTTCTTT | CASRSLGNTEAFF
TRBJ2-7 | TRBV27 | NA | NA | TGTGCCAGCAGTTTACCCACCGGGAACCCGAGAGGTGACGAGCAGTACTTC | CASSLPTGNPRGDEQYF
TRBJ1-1 | TRBV25-1 | TRBD1 | NA | TGTGCCAGCAGTGACCCACGACAGGGGGATACTGAAGCTTTCTTT | CASSDPRQGDTEAFF
TRBJ2-3 | TRBV5-7 | NA | NA | TGTGCCAGCAGCAAAGGGATGGTCACGGGAGATACGCAGTATTTT | CASSKGMVTGDTQYF
TRBJ2-7 | TRBV5-1 | NA | NA | TGCGCCAGCTCAATCCCCAGCTACGAGCAGTACTTC | CASSIPSYEQYF
TRBJ2-1 | TRBV4-1 | NA | NA | TGCGCCAGCAGCCAAGGGGCTAGCTCCTACAATGAGCAGTTCTTC | CASSQGASSYNEQFF
TRBJ1-1 | TRBV18 | NA | NA | TGTGCCAGCTCACCACCGGGGGGGGTGAACACTGAAGCTTTCTTT | CASSPPGGVNTEAFF
TRBJ1-4 | TRBV28 | NA | once | TGTGCCATCGGGGTGTCGCCTAATGAAAAACTGTTTTTT | CAIGVSPNEKLFF
TRBJ2-1 | TRBV5-1 | TRBD1 | NA | TGCGCCAGCAAGTTGGGACAGGGCTCCTACAATGAGCAGTTCTTC | CASKLGQGSYNEQFF
TRBJ1-6 | TRBV27 | TRBD1 | NA | TGTGCCAGCTGCAGGGGGTCGGCGGGACAGGGGAATTCACCCCTCCACTTT | CASCRGSAGQGNSPLHF
TRBJ1-5 | TRBV19 | NA | NA | TGTGCCAGTAAAAATATCCCGGGGGCTGGAGATCAGCCCCAGCATTTT | CASKNIPGAGDQPQHF
TRBJ2-7 | TRBV4-3 | TRBD1 | NA | TGCGCCAGCAGCCAAGAATACGGGACAGGGGGAAACGAGCAGTACTTC | CASSQEYGTGGNEQYF
TRBJ2-1 | TRBV7-6 | NA | NA | TGTGCCAGCAGCTTAGGTGGGACACCGTACAATGAGCAGTTCTTC | CASSLGGTPYNEQFF
TRBJ2-7 | TRBV6-6 | NA | NA | TGTGCCAGCAGGAAAACAGGCTACGAGCAGTACTTC | CASRKTGYEQYF
TRBJ2-7 | TRBV6-5 | TRBD1 | NA | TGTGCCAGAAAAGACAGGGGCCCCTACGAGCAGTACTTC | CARKDRGPYEQYF
TRBJ2-7 | TRBV5-1 | TRBD2 | NA | TGCGCCAGCAGCCATCCGGGACTAGCGGGGACCTACGAGCAGTACTTC | CASSHPGLAGTYEQYF
TRBJ1-5 | TRBV11-3 | NA | few | TGTGCCAGCAGCTTAGGGTGGGGTCAGCCCCAGCATTTT | CASSLGWGQPQHF
TRBJ1-2 | TRBV6-1 | NA | NA | TGTGCCAGCAGTGAAAAGGGCTATGGCTACACCTTC | CASSEKGYGYTF
TRBJ2-7 | TRBV7-2 | NA | NA | TGTGCCAGCAGCTTAGACGGGGGCCCCTACGAGCAGTACTTC | CASSLDGGPYEQYF
TRBJ2-1 | TRBV6-5 | TRBD2 | NA | TGTGCCAGCAGTTTCGGACTAGCAAGCGAGCAGTTCTTC | CASSFGLASEQFF
TRBJ2-7 | TRBV30 | NA | NA | TGTGCCTGGCAGCGGAGGGGCTCCTACGAGCAGTACTTC | CAWQRRGSYEQYF
TRBJ1-1 | TRBV6-1 | NA | NA | TGTGCCAGCAGTGAACAACAGAAAATTAACACTGAAGCTTTCTTT | CASSEQQKINTEAFF
TRBJ2-3 | TRBV2 | TRBD1 | NA | TGTGCCAGCAGTGGGACAGGGGTAGATACGCAGTATTTT | CASSGTGVDTQYF
TRBJ1-1 | TRBV6-1 | NA | NA | TGTGCCAGCCACAGGGACGGGGTCGGTGAAGCTTTCTTT | CASHRDGVGEAFF
TRBJ2-3 | TRBV28 | NA | NA | TGTGCCATCCGAGGGGCGGCTAACACAGATACGCAGTATTTT | CAIRGAANTDTQYF
TRBJ2-7 | TRBV5-6 | NA | NA | TGTGCCAGCAGAGAGAGGACAGCCAGCATTCTTTACGAGCAGTACTTC | CASRERTASILYEQYF
TRBJ1-2 | TRBV29-1 | NA | NA | TGCAGCGTGTACCTCCCACACCAGTCTAACTATGGCTACACCTTC | CSVYLPHQSNYGYTF
TRBJ1-5 | TRBV5-6 | TRBD1 | NA | TGTGCCAGCAGCCTCGGGACAGGGACGAAGCCCCAGCATTTT | CASSLGTGTKPQHF
TRBJ1-3 | TRBV7-9 | TRBD1 | NA | TGTGCCAGCAGCTCTTCCTACAGGGGACCCATATATTTT | CASSSSYRGPIYF
TRBJ1-1 | TRBV5-1 | NA | NA | TGCGCCAGCAGCTTGGGGACTGACACTGAAGCTTTCTTT | CASSLGTDTEAFF
TRBJ2-1 | TRBV5-4 | TRBD2 | few | TGTGCCAGCAGCCCCGAATCTAGCGGCCGGGAGCAGTTCTTC | CASSPESSGREQFF
TRBJ2-7 | TRBV7-9 | NA | NA | TGTGCCAGCAGCCACGACGCGGGGACGATCGAGCAGTACTTC | CASSHDAGTIEQYF
TRBJ1-3 | TRBV5-1 | NA | NA | TGCGCCAGCAGCCCCTTTGGGGACTCTGGAAACACCATATATTTT | CASSPFGDSGNTIYF
TRBJ1-1 | TRBV19 | NA | few | TGTGCCAGTAACGCAGAAAGAGAAGCTTTCTTT | CASNAEREAFF
TRBJ2-5 | TRBV5-1 | NA | NA | TGCGCCAGCAGCTTGGCCGGTCCCCAGGGAGAGACCCAGTACTTC | CASSLAGPQGETQYF
TRBJ1-2 | TRBV9 | NA | few | TGTGCCAGCAGCGGGGAAAGCTATGGCTACACCTTC | CASSGESYGYTF
TRBJ2-2 | TRBV5-4 | NA | once | TGTGCCAGCAGCTTGGTTTGGGATTCCGGGGAGCTGTTTTTT | CASSLVWDSGELFF
TRBJ1-4 | TRBV5-1 | TRBD1 | NA | TGCGCCAGCACCTCTGGGGACAGGAGGGAAAAACTGTTTTTT | CASTSGDRREKLFF
TRBJ1-4 | TRBV6-6 | NA | NA | TGTGCCAGCAGTTACTCGGTAGAAAAACTGTTTTTT | CASSYSVEKLFF
TRBJ1-5 | TRBV4-1 | NA | NA | TGCGCCAGCAGCCAAGACGACAGGAGCAATCAGCCCCAGCATTTT | CASSQDDRSNQPQHF
TRBJ1-2 | TRBV28 | NA | NA | TGTGCCAGCAGTTCCAGGTCTAACTATGGCTACACCTTC | CASSSRSNYGYTF
TRBJ1-3 | TRBV14 | TRBD1 | NA | TGTGCCAGCAGCCAACGGGGACAGGGGAGGAAAGGAAACACCATATATTTT | CASSQRGQGRKGNTIYF
TRBJ1-1 | TRBV11-3 | NA | NA | TGTGCCAGCAGGCTCGACGGGGGCTATGCTTTCTTT | CASRLDGGYAFF
TRBJ2-7 | TRBV6-1 | NA | NA | TGTGCCAGCAGTGAGCCTATGGCTTTTGTTGTCTCCTACGAGCAGTACTTC | CASSEPMAFVVSYEQYF
TRBJ1-2 | TRBV2 | TRBD1 | NA | TGTGCCAGCAGTGAGGGACAGGGGGAACTTCTTATCTATGGCTACACCTTC | CASSEGQGELLIYGYTF
TRBJ1-2 | TRBV6-1 | NA | NA | TGTGCCAGCAGTGAAGGAGATCTGGAGTATGGCTACACCTTC | CASSEGDLEYGYTF